This T cell receptor (beta chain) derives from a study of shared clonotypes between healthy human individuals. All donors were healthy HIV-negative adults lacking recent acute infections or vaccinations. Repertoires were generated with immunoSEQ multiplex PCR, while TCRdb's copy carries only in-frame clones and drops some. Of more than 150,000 clones listed, approximately 95% were seen once; the top ten hold 0.065% to 0.07%. CDR3 size: 14 residues. Germline lookup yields CDR1 MDHEN and CDR2 SYDVKM. Trimming removed 6 bases at V and 11 bases at J, with 22 bases between. Sample: naive CD4+ T cells sorted from blood. Indicated subset: CD45RA+ positively selected. The chain joins TRBV28 to TRBJ1-1; a weak D match, TRBD1 (6 bases). This receptor was identified in a woman aged 30 to 39 in good health. CDR3 in amino acids: CASRHTTGLRGAFF. Here the CDR3 DNA reads TGTGCCAGCAGACATACAACAGGGTTGAGGGGGGCTTTCTTT.